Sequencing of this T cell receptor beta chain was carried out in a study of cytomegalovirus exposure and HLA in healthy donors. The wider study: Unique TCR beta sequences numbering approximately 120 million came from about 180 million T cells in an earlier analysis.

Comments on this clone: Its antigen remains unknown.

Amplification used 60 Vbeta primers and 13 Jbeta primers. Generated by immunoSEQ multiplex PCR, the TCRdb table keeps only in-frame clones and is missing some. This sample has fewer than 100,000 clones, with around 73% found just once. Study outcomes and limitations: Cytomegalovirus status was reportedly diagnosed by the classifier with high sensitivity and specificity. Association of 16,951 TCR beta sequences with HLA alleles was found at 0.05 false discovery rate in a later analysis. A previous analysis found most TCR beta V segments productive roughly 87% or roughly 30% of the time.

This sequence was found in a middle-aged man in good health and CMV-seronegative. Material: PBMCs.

CDR3 sequence (DNA): TGCAGCGTTGAAGAGGCCCCCCGGGTAGCGTCTAATGAGCAGTTCTTC. Translating it yields CSVEEAPRVASNEQFF. This chain links TRBV29-1 with TRBJ2-1; perhaps TRBD2 as D (5 bases). This CDR3 comprises 16 residues. In germline, CDR1 is SQVTM, CDR2 ANQGSEA. V shed 0 bases and J shed 7 bases, with 19 bases lying between them.